The T cell receptor beta chain described here comes from a study of blood T cell repertoires in COVID-19. CDR3 length: 15 residues. V shed 4 bases and J 6 bases; nucleotides not matched to a gene: 8. Per the germline V gene, CDR1 is LGHDT and CDR2 is YNNKEL (reference sequence). The method was immunoSEQ multiplex PCR; TCRdb's version includes in-frame clones alone and lacks a portion of them. The sample has 75,000 to 100,000 clones; around 80% are singletons. The gene calls are TRBV3-1 (or the pseudogene TRBV3-2) and TRBJ1-4; TRBD1 matches 7 bases. This clonotype originated in a man aged 50 or older with active or convalescent COVID-19. Sequencing was performed on peripheral blood. Written as DNA, the CDR3 is TGTGCCAGCAGCCCACCCGGACAGGACGATGAAAAACTGTTTTTT. This codes for CASSPPGQDDEKLFF.